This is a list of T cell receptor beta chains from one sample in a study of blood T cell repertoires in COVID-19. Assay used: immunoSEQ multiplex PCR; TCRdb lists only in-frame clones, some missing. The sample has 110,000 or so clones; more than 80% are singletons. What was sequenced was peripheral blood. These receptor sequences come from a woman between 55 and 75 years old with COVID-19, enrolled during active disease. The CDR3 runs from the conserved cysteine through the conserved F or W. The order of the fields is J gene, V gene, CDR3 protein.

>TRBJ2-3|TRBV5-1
CASSRDRGADTQYF
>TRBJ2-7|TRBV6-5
CASSYGQGRDEQYF
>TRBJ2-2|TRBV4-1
CASSQGDGGGSGELFF
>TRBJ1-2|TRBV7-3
CASSLKGTGPGYGYTF
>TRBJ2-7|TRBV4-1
CASSQAQGEDSYEQYF
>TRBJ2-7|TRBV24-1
CATSEKDSRNSYEQYF
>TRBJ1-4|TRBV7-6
CASSPVGQIRNEKLFF
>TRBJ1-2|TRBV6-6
CASNRGQGLYGYTF
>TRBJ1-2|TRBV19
CASSIAWDRGLVYGYTF
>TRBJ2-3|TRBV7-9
CASSRGDFTDTQYF
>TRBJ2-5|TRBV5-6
CASSIVTRAQETQYF
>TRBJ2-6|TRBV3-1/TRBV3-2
CASSHGRSSGANVLTF
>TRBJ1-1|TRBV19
CASSIFMNTEAFF
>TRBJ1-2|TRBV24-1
CATSDRGQANYGYTF
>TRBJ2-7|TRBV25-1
CASSEYPEGRVSYEQYF
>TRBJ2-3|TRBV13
CASSLDQWDTQYF
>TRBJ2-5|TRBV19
CASSSGGALIQETQYF
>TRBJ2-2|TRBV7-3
CASSKIGTRGARAGGELFF
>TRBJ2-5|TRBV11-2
CASRGEGWETQYF
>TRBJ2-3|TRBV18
CASSPGTSRGDTQYF
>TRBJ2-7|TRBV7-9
CASSLGTGSQYF
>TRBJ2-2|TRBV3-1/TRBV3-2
CASSQDLTSANTGELFF
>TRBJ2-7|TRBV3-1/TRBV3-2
CASSMDRIYEQYF
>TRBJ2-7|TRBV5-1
CASSLESDRGQDEQYF
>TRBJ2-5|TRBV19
CASSPSRLAGGNVETQYF
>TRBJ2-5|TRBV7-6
CASSLDREETQYF
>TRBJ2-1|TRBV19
CASRDSLTYNEQFF
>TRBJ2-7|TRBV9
CASSPETGQGEQYF
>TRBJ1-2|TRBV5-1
CASSSYAGSYGYGYTF
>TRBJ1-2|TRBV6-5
CASRSPGSGYTF
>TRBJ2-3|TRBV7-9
CASSLGSGTDTQYF
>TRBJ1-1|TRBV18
CAGSPYIGRGNTEAFF
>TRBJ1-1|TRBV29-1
CSAGTGPGGDTEAFF
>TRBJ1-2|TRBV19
CASSSLRGPGGYTF
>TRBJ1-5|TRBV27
CASSPSLTGMSNQPQHF
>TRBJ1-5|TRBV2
CASVRGRDQPQHF
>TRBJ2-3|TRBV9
CASSRQTDTQYF
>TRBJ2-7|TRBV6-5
CASSYAASGAYEQYF
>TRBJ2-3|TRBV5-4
CASSLDSGSTDTQYF
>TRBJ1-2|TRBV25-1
CASSEVGVLYGYTF
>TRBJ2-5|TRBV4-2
CASSQALVGTSGGRETQYF